Listed below are T cell receptor beta chains from one sample, sequenced in a study of OX40 agonist ivuxolimab in advanced cancers. Some clones are missing from TCRdb's copy, which holds only in-frame ones; the method was immunoSEQ multiplex PCR. The sample lists 50,000 to 75,000 clones; just under 90% were seen once. Material: CD4+ or CD8+ T cells sorted from blood, obtained in a trial of the OX40 agonist ivuxolimab. The receptors were gathered from an adult with an advanced solid tumor such as melanoma, head and neck, liver or kidney cancer. Both conserved end residues are part of each CDR3. The D gene is left open where the match is weak. The size of a clone is reported for some rows only, either as once, few or many, or as a class for expanded clones.

V,size,length,D,J,CDR3,DNA
TRBV19,.,12,TRBD1,TRBJ1-2,CASSTLQGGYTF,TGTGCCAGTAGTACACTACAGGGGGGCTACACCTTC
TRBV7-2,.,15,.,TRBJ2-1,CASSTGQGSSSEQFF,TGTGCCAGCAGTACAGGCCAGGGTAGTAGCTCTGAGCAGTTCTTC
TRBV28,.,12,.,TRBJ1-2,CAGQTLNYGYTF,TGTGCCGGGCAGACATTAAACTATGGCTACACCTTC
TRBV5-1,.,13,.,TRBJ1-5,CASSPTSNQPQHF,TGCGCCAGCAGCCCGACTAGCAATCAGCCCCAGCATTTT
TRBV6-5,.,15,.,TRBJ2-7,CASSYSGKATYEQYF,TGTGCCAGCAGTTACTCGGGCAAGGCGACCTACGAGCAGTACTTC
TRBV27,.,14,.,TRBJ1-2,CASSLQGQAYGYTF,TGTGCCAGCAGTTTACAGGGGCAGGCCTATGGCTACACCTTC
TRBV5-1,.,15,.,TRBJ1-1,CASSIGRAGDTEAFF,TGCGCCAGCAGCATAGGACGGGCTGGGGACACTGAAGCTTTCTTT
TRBV6-5,.,14,.,TRBJ2-7,CASAWRVSSYEQYF,TGTGCCAGCGCATGGAGGGTGAGCTCCTACGAGCAGTACTTC
TRBV7-2,.,12,.,TRBJ2-3,CASSFSANTQYF,TGTGCCAGCAGCTTCTCGGCGAATACGCAGTATTTT
TRBV7-2,.,14,.,TRBJ2-7,CASSLGQAMLEQYF,TGTGCCAGCAGCTTAGGACAGGCGATGCTCGAGCAGTACTTC
TRBV5-4,once,13,.,TRBJ2-2,CAGSGRATGELFF,TGTGCCGGATCGGGACGGGCGACCGGGGAGCTGTTTTTT
TRBV4-1,.,17,TRBD1,TRBJ2-4,CASSQVGTALAKNIQYF,TGCGCCAGCAGCCAAGTCGGGACAGCTCTAGCCAAAAACATTCAGTACTTC
TRBV18,.,14,.,TRBJ2-3,CASSLLGGTDTQYF,TGTGCCAGCTCATTGTTGGGGGGCACAGATACGCAGTATTTT
TRBV2,.,12,.,TRBJ2-7,CASSDQGGEQYF,TGTGCCAGCAGTGATCAGGGTGGCGAGCAGTACTTC
TRBV27,.,17,.,TRBJ1-5,CASSLSLPTGVGQPQHF,TGTGCCAGCAGTTTATCCCTACCTACAGGAGTGGGGCAGCCCCAGCATTTT
TRBV6-5,.,16,TRBD2,TRBJ2-7,CASSYRASGGAYEQYF,TGTGCCAGCAGTTACCGGGCTAGCGGGGGGGCGTACGAGCAGTACTTC
TRBV7-9,.,15,TRBD1,TRBJ2-7,CASSFLTGGAYEQYF,TGTGCCAGCAGCTTCCTGACAGGGGGTGCCTACGAGCAGTACTTC
TRBV5-1,once,15,.,TRBJ2-7,CASSLPDRQGYEQYF,TGCGCCAGCAGCTTGCCTGACAGGCAGGGGTACGAGCAGTACTTC